This TCR beta chain was profiled in a study of regulatory T cells in long-lasting Graves disease. For TCR beta, libraries came from iRepertoire HTBI primers and Arm-PCR of CDR3 regions. TCRdb recomputed calls from the multiplex PCR reads with MiXCR, one row per CDR3 protein. The data show roughly 500,000 distinct CDR3 sequences, approximately 15% seen once. Ten or more counts support this clonotype. Noted time point: newly diagnosed GD, antithyroid drugs for less than 3 months. There was RNA extracted from PBMCs, and the TCR library was made from it. This CDR3 spans 17 amino acids. Germline V lookup: CDR1 MNHNS, CDR2 SASEGT. The J segment lost 0 bases and the V segment lost 3 bases, leaving 6 bases of the junction unmatched. The same data also contributed to another study, on T cells in Graves' hyperthyroidism and ophthalmopathy.

This chain joins TRBV6-1 and TRBJ2-2, with 8 bases matching TRBD2. The sequencing here drew on peripheral blood mononuclear cells (PBMCs), taken at new diagnosis, from a patient treated with antithyroid drugs. The TCR comes from a woman between 50 and 59 years old with Graves disease. CDR3 residues: CASSEEWGLANTGELFF. CDR3 bases: TGTGCCAGCAGTGAGGAGTGGGGACTAGCGAACACCGGGGAGCTGTTTTTT.